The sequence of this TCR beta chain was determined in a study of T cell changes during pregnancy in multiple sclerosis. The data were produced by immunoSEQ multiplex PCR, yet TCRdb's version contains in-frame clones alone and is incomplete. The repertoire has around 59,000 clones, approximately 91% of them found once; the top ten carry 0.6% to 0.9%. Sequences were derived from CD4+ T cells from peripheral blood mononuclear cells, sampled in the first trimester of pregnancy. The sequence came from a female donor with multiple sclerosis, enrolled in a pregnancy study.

DNA for the CDR3: TGTGCCAGCAGCTTCAGGGGCAGGACTGAAGCTTTCTTT. This encodes CASSFRGRTEAFF. The V call is TRBV7-2, the J call TRBJ1-1; TRBD1 might be the D (6 bases). The CDR3 is 13 residues long. The germline V gene has CDR1 SGHTA and CDR2 FQGNSA. V gave up 3 bases and J gave up 5 bases, with 10 bases separating them.